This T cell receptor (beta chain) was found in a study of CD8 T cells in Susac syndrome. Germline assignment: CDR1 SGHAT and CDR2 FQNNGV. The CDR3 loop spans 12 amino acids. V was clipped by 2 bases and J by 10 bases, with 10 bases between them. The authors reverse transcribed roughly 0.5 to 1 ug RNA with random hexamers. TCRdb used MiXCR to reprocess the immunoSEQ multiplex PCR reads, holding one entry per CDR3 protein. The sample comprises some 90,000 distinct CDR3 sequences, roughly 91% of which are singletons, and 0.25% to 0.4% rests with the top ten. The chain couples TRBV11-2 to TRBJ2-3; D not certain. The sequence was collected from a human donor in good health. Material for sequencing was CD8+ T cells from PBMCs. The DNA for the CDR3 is TGTGCCAGCAGCTTATCCGACTCCTCGCAGTATTTT. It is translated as CASSLSDSSQYF.